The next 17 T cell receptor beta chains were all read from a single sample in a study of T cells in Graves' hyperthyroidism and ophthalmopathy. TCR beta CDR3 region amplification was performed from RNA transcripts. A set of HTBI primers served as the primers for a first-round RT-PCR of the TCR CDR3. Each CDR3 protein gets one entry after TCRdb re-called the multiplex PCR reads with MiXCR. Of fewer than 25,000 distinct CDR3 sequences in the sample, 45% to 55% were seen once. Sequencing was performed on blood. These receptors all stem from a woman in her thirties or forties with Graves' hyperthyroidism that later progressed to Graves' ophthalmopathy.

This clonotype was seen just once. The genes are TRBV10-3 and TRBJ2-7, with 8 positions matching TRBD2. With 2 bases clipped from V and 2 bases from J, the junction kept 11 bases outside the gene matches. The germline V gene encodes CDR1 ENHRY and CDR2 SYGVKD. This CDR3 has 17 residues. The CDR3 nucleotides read TGTGCCATCAGTGAGCTGGTTAGGCGGGAGGTCCCCTACGAGCAGTACTTC. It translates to CAISELVRREVPYEQYF.

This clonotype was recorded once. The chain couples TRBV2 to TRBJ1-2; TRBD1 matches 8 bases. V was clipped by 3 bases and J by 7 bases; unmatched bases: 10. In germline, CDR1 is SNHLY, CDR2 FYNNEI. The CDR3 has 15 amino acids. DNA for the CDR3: TGTGCCAGCAGTGAGACCTCAGGGGGCGAGAGTGGCTACACCTTC. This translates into CASSETSGGESGYTF.

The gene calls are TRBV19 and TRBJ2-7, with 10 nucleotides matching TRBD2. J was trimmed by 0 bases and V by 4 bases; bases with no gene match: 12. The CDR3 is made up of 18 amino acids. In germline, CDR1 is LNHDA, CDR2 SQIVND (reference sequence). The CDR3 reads CASSTSGGAPPCSYEQYF. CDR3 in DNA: TGTGCCAGTAGTACTAGCGGGGGTGCACCTCCGTGCTCCTACGAGCAGTACTTC.

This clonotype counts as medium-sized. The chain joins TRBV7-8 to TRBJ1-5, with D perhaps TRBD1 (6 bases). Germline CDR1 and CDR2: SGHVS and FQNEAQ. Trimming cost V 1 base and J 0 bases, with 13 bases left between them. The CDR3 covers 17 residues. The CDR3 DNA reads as TGTGCCAGCAGCTTAGGGGGTGGGACATATAGCAATCAGCCCCAGCATTTT. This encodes CASSLGGGTYSNQPQHF.

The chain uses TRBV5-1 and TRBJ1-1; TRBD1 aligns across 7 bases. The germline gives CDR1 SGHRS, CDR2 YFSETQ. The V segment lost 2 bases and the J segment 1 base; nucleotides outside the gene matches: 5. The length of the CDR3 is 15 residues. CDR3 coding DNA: TGCGCCAGCAGCTTCTCCGGGACAGCGAACACTGAAGCTTTCTTT. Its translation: CASSFSGTANTEAFF.

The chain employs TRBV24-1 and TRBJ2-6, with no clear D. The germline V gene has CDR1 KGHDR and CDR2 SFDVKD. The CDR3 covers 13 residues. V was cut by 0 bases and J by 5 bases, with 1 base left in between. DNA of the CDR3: TGTGCCACCAGTGATTTGTGGGCCAACGTCCTGACTTTC. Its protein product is CATSDLWANVLTF.

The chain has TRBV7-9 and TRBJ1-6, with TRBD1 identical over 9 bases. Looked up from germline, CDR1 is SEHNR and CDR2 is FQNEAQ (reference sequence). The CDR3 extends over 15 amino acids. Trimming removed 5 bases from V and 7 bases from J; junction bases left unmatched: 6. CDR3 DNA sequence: TGTGCCAGCAGCACCGGACAGGGGACGAATTCACCCCTCCACTTT. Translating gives CASSTGQGTNSPLHF.

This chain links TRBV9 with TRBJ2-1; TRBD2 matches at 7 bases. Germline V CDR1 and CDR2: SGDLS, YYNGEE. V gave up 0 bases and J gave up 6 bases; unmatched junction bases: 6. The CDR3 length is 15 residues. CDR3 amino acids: CASSVDAGVANEQFF. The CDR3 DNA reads TGTGCCAGCAGCGTAGATGCGGGAGTTGCCAATGAGCAGTTCTTC.

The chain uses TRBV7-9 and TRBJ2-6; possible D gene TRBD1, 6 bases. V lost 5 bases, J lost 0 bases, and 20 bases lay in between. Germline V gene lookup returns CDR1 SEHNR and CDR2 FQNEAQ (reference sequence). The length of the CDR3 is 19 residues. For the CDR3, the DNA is TGTGCCAGCAGCCATTCGACAGGCGCTGTCAGCTCTGGGGCCAACGTCCTGACTTTC. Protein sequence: CASSHSTGAVSSGANVLTF. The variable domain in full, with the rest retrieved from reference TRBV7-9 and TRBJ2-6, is DTGVSQNPRHKITKRGQNVTFRCDPISEHNRLYWYRQTLGQGPEFLTYFQNEAQLEKSRLLSDRFSAERPKGSFSTLEIQRTEQGDSAMYLCASSHSTGAVSSGANVLTFGAGSRLTVL.

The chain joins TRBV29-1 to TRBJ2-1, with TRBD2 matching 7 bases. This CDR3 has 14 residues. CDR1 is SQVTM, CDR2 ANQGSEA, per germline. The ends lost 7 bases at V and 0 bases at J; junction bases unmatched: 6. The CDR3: CSGDSGLSYNEQFF. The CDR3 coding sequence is TGCAGCGGTGATAGCGGGCTCTCCTACAATGAGCAGTTCTTC.

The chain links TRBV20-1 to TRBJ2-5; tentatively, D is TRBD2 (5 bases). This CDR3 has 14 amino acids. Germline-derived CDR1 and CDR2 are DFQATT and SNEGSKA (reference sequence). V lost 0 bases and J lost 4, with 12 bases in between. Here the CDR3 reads CSARDGGSGETQYF. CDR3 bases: TGCAGTGCTAGAGATGGTGGGAGCGGAGAGACCCAGTACTTC.

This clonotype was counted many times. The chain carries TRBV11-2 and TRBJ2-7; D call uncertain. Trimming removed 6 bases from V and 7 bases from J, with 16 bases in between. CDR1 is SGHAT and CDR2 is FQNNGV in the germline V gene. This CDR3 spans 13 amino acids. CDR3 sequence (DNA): TGTGCCAGCAGTCCGGACCCCTTGGGAGAGCAGTACTTC. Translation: CASSPDPLGEQYF. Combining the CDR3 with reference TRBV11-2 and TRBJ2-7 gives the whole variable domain EAGVAQSPRYKIIEKRQSVAFWCNPISGHATLYWYQQILGQGPKLLIQFQNNGVVDDSQLPKDRFSAERLKGVDSTLKIQPAKLEDSAVYLCASSPDPLGEQYFGPGTRLTVT.

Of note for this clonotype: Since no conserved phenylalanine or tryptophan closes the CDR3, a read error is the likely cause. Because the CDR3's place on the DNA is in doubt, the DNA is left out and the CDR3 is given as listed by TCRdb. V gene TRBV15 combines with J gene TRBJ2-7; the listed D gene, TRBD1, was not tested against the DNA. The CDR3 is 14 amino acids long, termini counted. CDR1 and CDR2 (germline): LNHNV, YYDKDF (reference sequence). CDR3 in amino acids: CASSRGGTLIPRDS.

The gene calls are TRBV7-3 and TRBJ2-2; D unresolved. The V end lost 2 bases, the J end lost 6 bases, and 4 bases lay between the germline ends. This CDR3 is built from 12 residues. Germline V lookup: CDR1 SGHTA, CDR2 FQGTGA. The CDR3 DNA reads TGTGCCAGCAGCTTATTACCCGGGGAGCTGTTTTTT. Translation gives CASSLLPGELFF.

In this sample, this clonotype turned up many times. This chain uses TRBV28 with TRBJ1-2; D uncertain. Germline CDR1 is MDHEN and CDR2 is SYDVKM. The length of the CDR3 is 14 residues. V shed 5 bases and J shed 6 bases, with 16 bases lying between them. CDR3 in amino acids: CASSAHAQPDGYTF. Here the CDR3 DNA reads TGTGCCAGCAGTGCGCATGCTCAGCCCGATGGCTACACCTTC.

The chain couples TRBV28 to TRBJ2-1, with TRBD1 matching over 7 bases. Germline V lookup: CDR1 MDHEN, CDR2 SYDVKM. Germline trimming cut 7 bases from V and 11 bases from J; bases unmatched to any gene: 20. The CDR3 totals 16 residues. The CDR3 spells CASNLPEGVGQPQQFF. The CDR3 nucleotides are TGTGCCAGCAACCTACCTGAAGGGGTGGGACAGCCCCAGCAGTTCTTC. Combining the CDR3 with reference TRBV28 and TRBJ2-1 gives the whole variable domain DVKVTQSSRYLVKRTGEKVFLECVQDMDHENMFWYRQDPGLGLRLIYFSYDVKMKEKGDIPEGYSVSREKKERFSLILESASTNQTSMYLCASNLPEGVGQPQQFFGPGTRLTVL.

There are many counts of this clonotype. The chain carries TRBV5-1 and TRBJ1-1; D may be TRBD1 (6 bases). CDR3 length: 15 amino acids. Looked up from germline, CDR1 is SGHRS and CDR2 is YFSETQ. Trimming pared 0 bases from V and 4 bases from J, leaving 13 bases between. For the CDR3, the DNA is TGCGCCAGCAGCTTGGCGGGGGGCCTTGGCACTGAAGCTTTCTTT. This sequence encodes CASSLAGGLGTEAFF.